The 32 T cell receptor beta chains given below trace back to one sample, sequenced in a study of molecular identifiers for immune sequencing clone quantification. TCRdb re-analysed the PCR reads in MiXCR, keeping a single row per CDR3 protein. The repertoire holds under 350,000 distinct CDR3 sequences, with under 25% as singletons. The sequenced sample consisted of naive CD8+ T cells from blood, with Jurkat cell RNA spiked in. As to subset: FACS-sorted CD8+CD4-CCR7+CD45RA+ naive T cells. Every receptor here comes from a human donor in good health. Some libraries in this study had Jurkat cell RNA spiked in.

The V gene is TRBV12-5, the J gene TRBJ2-3; possibly TRBD1 or TRBD2 for D (5 bases each). CDR1 is LGHNT, CDR2 FRNRAP, per germline. V was pared by 11 bases and J by 3 bases, with 21 bases between. This CDR3 region has 15 residues. The CDR3 nucleotides are TGTGCTGGTGAAGACCTATCGGGGCAGACAGATACGCAGTATTTT. This encodes CAGEDLSGQTDTQYF.

There are a few counts of this clonotype. The chain recombines TRBV10-2 with TRBJ2-3; 8 nucleotides line up with TRBD2. The germline V gene encodes CDR1 WSHSY and CDR2 SAAADI. Losses at the gene ends were 0 bases for V and 6 bases for J; bases not matched to a gene: 5. The CDR3 is made up of 15 amino acids. DNA of the CDR3: TGCGCCAGCAGTGAGTCGAGCGGGAGAACTGATACGCAGTATTTT. It encodes CASSESSGRTDTQYF.

Regarding this clonotype: Given a much more abundant clone one base away, this may be a read error. Since the CDR3 does not end with the conserved phenylalanine or tryptophan, this likely comes from a read error. V usage is TRBV7-3 and J usage is TRBJ2-1; D is ambiguous. The germline CDR1 and CDR2 sequences are SGHTA and FQGTGA. The CDR3 runs to 17 residues. V lost 2 bases and J 2 bases, leaving 16 bases between the germline ends. Here the CDR3 DNA reads TGTGCCAGCAGCTTACTCCCGTCGGCGCCAGCCTACAATGAGCAGTTCTTG. Its protein product is CASSLLPSAPAYNEQFL.

The rearrangement uses TRBV7-3 and TRBJ2-1; 10 nucleotides agree with TRBD2. The V gene's germline CDR1 is SGHTA and CDR2 FQGTGA. The CDR3 consists of 17 residues. The J segment lost 6 bases and the V segment lost 5 bases, leaving 13 bases of the junction unmatched. The DNA of the CDR3 is TGTGCCAGCAGCCCATTCGAGGGACTAGCGTTCGTCAATGAGCAGTTCTTC. This sequence encodes CASSPFEGLAFVNEQFF.

Comments on this clonotype: This is likely a read error, given that the CDR3 carries no conserved phenylalanine or tryptophan at its end. The chain employs TRBV23-1 and TRBJ1-2; D is perhaps TRBD1 (5 bases). TRBV23-1 is assigned to the ORF class and has an uncertain function. There are 14 residues in the CDR3. Trimming stripped 4 bases from V and 3 bases from J, with 12 bases between. The CDR3 coding sequence is TGCGCCAGCAGTCCCTGGGACGGACACTATGGCTACACCTCC. Translated, it gives CASSPWDGHYGYTS.

There are a few counts of this clonotype. The V call is TRBV5-6, the J call TRBJ1-1, with 9 positions matching TRBD1. Germline CDR1 reads SGHDT; CDR2 reads YYEEEE. V was pared by 4 bases and J by 4 bases, with 8 bases of the junction left unmatched. The CDR3 length is 15 residues. The CDR3 sequence is CASSPMGQGFTEAFF. The CDR3 nucleotides read TGTGCCAGCAGCCCGATGGGACAGGGATTCACTGAAGCTTTCTTT.

The chain links TRBV7-9 to TRBJ2-7; 7 bases line up with TRBD1. The trim removed 5 bases at V and 6 bases at J, leaving 7 bases unmatched. Germline CDR1 is SEHNR and CDR2 is FQNEAQ (reference sequence). The CDR3 has 13 residues. This chain's CDR3 is CASSPRDSIEQYF. Here the CDR3 DNA reads TGTGCCAGCAGCCCCCGGGACAGCATCGAGCAGTACTTC.

V is TRBV28 and J is TRBJ2-3, with a weak D call TRBD1 (6 bases). Trimming cost V 6 bases and J 6 bases, with 10 bases left between them. CDR1 is MDHEN and CDR2 is SYDVKM in the germline V gene. CDR3 length equals 12 residues. The CDR3 reads CASRGQSDTQYF. In nucleotides, the CDR3 is TGTGCCAGCAGAGGACAGTCCGATACGCAGTATTTT. Supplemented by reference TRBV28 and TRBJ2-3, the full variable domain reads DVKVTQSSRYLVKRTGEKVFLECVQDMDHENMFWYRQDPGLGLRLIYFSYDVKMKEKGDIPEGYSVSREKKERFSLILESASTNQTSMYLCASRGQSDTQYFGPGTRLTVL.

This clonotype was seen a single time. The gene calls are TRBV6-5 and TRBJ2-7; TRBD2 agrees at 8 bases. The V and J ends lost 8 bases and 4 bases, in that order; junction bases with no gene match: 10. Germline CDR1 is MNHEY and CDR2 is SVGAGI. CDR3 length: 14 residues. The CDR3 protein is CASGTSGSGYEQYF. The CDR3 region has the DNA TGTGCCAGCGGTACCAGCGGGAGTGGTTACGAGCAGTACTTC.

The chain is built from TRBV4-2 and TRBJ1-1, with D unclear. CDR1 is LGHNA, CDR2 YNFKEQ, per germline. The CDR3 totals 15 residues. V shed 0 bases and J shed 1 base, with 9 bases lying between them. Here the CDR3 reads CASSQDSYGNTEAFF. In DNA, the CDR3 is TGTGCCAGCAGCCAAGATAGTTATGGGAACACTGAAGCTTTCTTT.

V and J are TRBV5-4 and TRBJ2-7; D may match TRBD1 or TRBD2 (5 bases each). The CDR3 totals 13 residues. The germline V and J ends were trimmed by 1 base and 5 bases, with 10 bases remaining between them. Germline CDR1 and CDR2: SGHNT and YYREEE (reference sequence). The CDR3: CASSLWGTNEQYF. Here the CDR3 DNA reads TGTGCCAGCAGCTTGTGGGGGACGAACGAGCAGTACTTC. The full variable domain, its missing parts supplied by reference TRBV5-4 and TRBJ2-7, is ETGVTQSPTHLIKTRGQQVTLRCSSQSGHNTVSWYQQALGQGPQFIFQYYREEENGRGNFPPRFSGLQFPNYSSELNVNALELDDSALYLCASSLWGTNEQYFGPGTRLTVT.

V usage is TRBV29-1 and J usage is TRBJ2-3, with D perhaps matching TRBD1 or TRBD2 (5 bases each). The length of the CDR3 is 11 residues. V was clipped by 6 bases and J by 6 bases, with 10 bases between them. Looked up from germline, CDR1 is SQVTM and CDR2 is ANQGSEA. The CDR3 here is CSVRGEDTQYF. Here the CDR3 DNA reads TGCAGCGTAAGGGGAGAGGATACGCAGTATTTT.

This clonotype was recorded a few times. The chain employs TRBV19 and TRBJ2-1; TRBD2 matches 8 bases. The CDR3 has 14 amino acids. The trim removed 9 bases at V and 8 bases at J, leaving 12 bases unmatched. Germline CDR1 is LNHDA and CDR2 is SQIVND (reference sequence). Here the CDR3 reads CASRPRGLADEQFF. The DNA of the CDR3 is TGTGCCAGCCGACCCCGTGGACTAGCCGATGAGCAGTTCTTC. Variable domain in full (rest from reference TRBV19 and TRBJ2-1): DGGITQSPKYLFRKEGQNVTLSCEQNLNHDAMYWYRQDPGQGLRLIYYSQIVNDFQKGDIAEGYSVSREKKESFPLTVTSAQKNPTAFYLCASRPRGLADEQFFGPGTRLTVL.

This clonotype has just a few counts. V is TRBV6-5 and J is TRBJ2-5; D perhaps matches TRBD1 (6 bases). V lost 1 base and J 2 bases, leaving 14 bases between the germline ends. The CDR3 consists of 16 residues. In germline, CDR1 is MNHEY, CDR2 SVGAGI. The DNA of the CDR3 is TGTGCCAGCAGTTACTACCGGGACACGGGACAAGAGACCCAGTACTTC. Its protein is CASSYYRDTGQETQYF.

This clonotype was recorded at least ten times. This chain uses TRBV5-5 with TRBJ2-7; weak D call: TRBD2 (6 bases). CDR1 is SGHKS, CDR2 YYEKEE, per germline (reference sequence). The CDR3 loop spans 15 amino acids. Trimming stripped 4 bases from V and 2 bases from J, with 16 bases between. The CDR3 here is CASSTRWDSPYEQYF. The CDR3 DNA follows: TGTGCCAGCAGCACCCGATGGGACTCCCCCTACGAGCAGTACTTC.

J is TRBJ2-2 and V is TRBV6-2 or TRBV6-3; 9 bases match TRBD1. The trim removed 6 bases at V and 5 bases at J, leaving 7 bases unmatched. Germline-derived CDR1 and CDR2 are MNHEY and SVGEGT. The CDR3 spans 15 residues. CDR3 DNA: TGTGCCAGCAGAAACTCCGGGACAGGGACCGGGGAGCTGTTTTTT. Translated, it gives CASRNSGTGTGELFF.

Many counts were recorded for this clonotype. The chain has TRBV2 and TRBJ1-2, with D possibly TRBD1 on 6 matching bases. V gave up 1 base and J gave up 2 bases, with 11 bases separating them. The germline gives CDR1 SNHLY, CDR2 FYNNEI. The CDR3 runs to 15 residues. CDR3: CASSEGQAVNYGYTF. The CDR3 DNA is TGTGCCAGCAGTGAAGGACAGGCAGTAAACTATGGCTACACCTTC.

J is TRBJ2-4 and V is TRBV7-9; D remains unclear. The CDR3 has 14 amino acids. Germline V CDR1 and CDR2: SEHNR, FQNEAQ (reference sequence). V was shortened by 1 base and J by 5 bases, with 9 bases between the two germline ends. This chain's CDR3 is CASSLVVDENIQYF. The CDR3 region has the DNA TGTGCCAGCAGCTTAGTAGTAGACGAAAACATTCAGTACTTC.

This clonotype was seen repeatedly, ten times or more. V usage is TRBV29-1 and J usage is TRBJ2-4; the match to TRBD2 covers 7 bases. Germline loops: CDR1 SQVTM, CDR2 ANQGSEA. CDR3 size: 15 residues. V lost 2 bases, J lost 0 bases, and 4 bases stayed unmatched. The CDR3: CSVEREGRAKNIQYF. Written as DNA, the CDR3 is TGCAGCGTTGAAAGGGAGGGGAGAGCCAAAAACATTCAGTACTTC.

The genes are TRBV10-3 and TRBJ2-3, with 7 bases identical to TRBD2. The CDR3 sequence is 17 residues long. Germline trimming cut 3 bases from V and 0 bases from J; bases unmatched to any gene: 9. Germline loops: CDR1 ENHRY, CDR2 SYGVKD. The CDR3 loop reads CAISEEPGGGSTDTQYF. CDR3 DNA sequence: TGTGCCATCAGTGAAGAGCCTGGCGGGGGAAGCACAGATACGCAGTATTTT.

This clonotype was observed a handful of times. The chain links TRBV6-2 or TRBV6-3 to TRBJ2-1, with 9 bases that match TRBD2. V dropped 2 bases and J dropped 3; count of bases not matched to a gene: 5. The CDR3 spans 16 residues. Per germline, CDR1 MNHEY and CDR2 SVGEGT. CDR3 loop: CASSYPGLAIYNEQFF. In DNA form, the CDR3 reads TGTGCCAGCAGTTACCCGGGACTAGCCATCTACAATGAGCAGTTCTTC.

In its sample, this clonotype was seen many times. The chain joins TRBV4-3 to TRBJ2-7, with D possibly called TRBD1 or TRBD2 (6 bases each). V was trimmed by 0 bases and J by 0 bases, leaving 9 bases between them. CDR3 size: 15 residues. Per germline, CDR1 LGHNA and CDR2 YSLEER. The CDR3 spells CASSQDRGLSYEQYF. The CDR3 coding sequence is TGCGCCAGCAGCCAAGATCGGGGGCTCTCCTACGAGCAGTACTTC.

This clonotype came up many times. CDR3 protein: CASSYIPGPGELFF. The CDR3 nucleotides are TGTGCCAGCAGTTACATCCCGGGGCCCGGGGAGCTGTTTTTT. This chain joins TRBV6-6 and TRBJ2-2; perhaps D is TRBD1 or TRBD2 (5 bases each). V was trimmed by 2 bases and J by 6 bases, leaving 10 bases between them. Germline-derived CDR1 and CDR2 are MNHNY and SVGAGI (reference sequence). The CDR3 contains 14 residues.

This clonotype was observed many times. The chain has TRBV2 and TRBJ2-3; unclear D gene. Germline CDR1 reads SNHLY; CDR2 reads FYNNEI. There are 15 residues in the CDR3. Trimming pared 6 bases from V and 2 bases from J, leaving 15 bases between. CDR3 nucleotides: TGTGCCAGCAGCACTGGAACTGACCACACAGATACGCAGTATTTT. Amino acids: CASSTGTDHTDTQYF.

V is TRBV7-9 and J is TRBJ2-7; D is undetermined. V shed 4 bases and J shed 3 bases, with 13 bases lying between them. Germline CDR1 reads SEHNR; CDR2 reads FQNEAQ (reference sequence). The CDR3 is made up of 14 amino acids. CDR3 loop: CASSSSENDYEQYF. CDR3 coding DNA: TGTGCCAGCAGCTCTTCCGAAAACGACTACGAGCAGTACTTC.

This clonotype was found many times. The V and J genes are TRBV29-1 and TRBJ2-7; tentative D call: TRBD1 (6 bases). The CDR3 has 17 amino acids. The germline CDR1 and CDR2 sequences are SQVTM and ANQGSEA. Trimming took off 0 bases at V and 6 bases at J, with 24 bases between the two ends. CDR3 nucleotide sequence: TGCAGCGTTGAAGATCCGTTGGGGGCCTATGCCTCTGGCGAGCAGTACTTC. Translating gives CSVEDPLGAYASGEQYF.

This clonotype came up a few times. The V call is TRBV6-6, the J call TRBJ2-1, with 11 positions matching TRBD2. Per germline, CDR1 MNHNY and CDR2 SVGAGI (reference sequence). The CDR3 is 15 amino acids. Trimming at V came to 6 bases and at J to 10 bases, leaving 11 bases not matched to a gene. The CDR3 region is CASSPLAGGSGEQFF. The CDR3 DNA is TGTGCCAGCAGCCCTCTAGCGGGGGGTTCGGGGGAGCAGTTCTTC.

J is TRBJ2-1 and V is TRBV6-2 or TRBV6-3, with D perhaps TRBD1 or TRBD2 (5 bases each). Trimming left V 5 bases short and J 5 bases short, with 10 bases between. Germline CDR1 MNHEY, CDR2 SVGEGT. The CDR3 sequence is 13 residues long. CDR3 sequence: CASSILGDNEQFF. The CDR3 DNA sequence: TGTGCCAGCAGTATACTGGGGGACAATGAGCAGTTCTTC.

This clonotype was counted a few times. The rearrangement links TRBV4-1 to TRBJ2-5, with 8 bases fitting TRBD2. Germline assignment: CDR1 MGHRA and CDR2 YSYEKL. CDR3 length: 15 residues. V lost 6 bases to trimming and J lost 4 bases; unmatched junction nucleotides: 10. In DNA form, the CDR3 reads TGCGCCAGCAGTTCCGTCGGGGGGGCCCCAGAGACCCAGTACTTC. It translates to CASSSVGGAPETQYF.

The table lists this clonotype with many counts. As DNA, the CDR3 is TGTGCCAGTAGTGCGGACACCCCCTACGTGGAGCAGTACTTC. Amino acids: CASSADTPYVEQYF. This chain links TRBV19 with TRBJ2-7; TRBD1 is a possible D gene (5 bases). CDR1 and CDR2 from the germline V gene are LNHDA and SQIVND (reference sequence). The CDR3 runs 14 residues. V lost 5 bases to trimming and J lost 7 bases, with 18 bases between them. Complete variable domain (other parts from reference TRBV19 and TRBJ2-7): DGGITQSPKYLFRKEGQNVTLSCEQNLNHDAMYWYRQDPGQGLRLIYYSQIVNDFQKGDIAEGYSVSREKKESFPLTVTSAQKNPTAFYLCASSADTPYVEQYFGPGTRLTVT.

This clonotype was seen at least ten times. The CDR3 DNA is TGTGCCAGCAGCCCCCGGACTAGCGGGAGTCCAGATACGCAGTATTTT. This gives the protein CASSPRTSGSPDTQYF. The V gene is TRBV7-2, the J gene TRBJ2-3; TRBD2 matches at 13 bases. Germline V gene data show CDR1 as SGHTA and CDR2 as FQGNSA. V lost 5 bases and J lost 4; bases outside the gene matches: 6. The length of the CDR3 is 16 residues. The complete variable domain, with remaining parts taken from reference TRBV7-2 and TRBJ2-3, reads GAGVSQSPSNKVTEKGKDVELRCDPISGHTALYWYRQSLGQGLEFLIYFQGNSAPDKSGLPSDRFSAERTGGSVSTLTIQRTQQEDSAVYLCASSPRTSGSPDTQYFGPGTRLTVL.

Only a few counts were recorded for this clonotype. V is TRBV2 and J is TRBJ2-5; D is unresolved. This CDR3 has 13 residues. Deletions cut 4 bases from V and 5 bases from J, with 11 bases between. Germline CDR1 reads SNHLY; CDR2 reads FYNNEI. The chain's CDR3 is CASSVEREETQYF. DNA of the CDR3: TGTGCCAGCAGTGTAGAGCGTGAGGAGACCCAGTACTTC.